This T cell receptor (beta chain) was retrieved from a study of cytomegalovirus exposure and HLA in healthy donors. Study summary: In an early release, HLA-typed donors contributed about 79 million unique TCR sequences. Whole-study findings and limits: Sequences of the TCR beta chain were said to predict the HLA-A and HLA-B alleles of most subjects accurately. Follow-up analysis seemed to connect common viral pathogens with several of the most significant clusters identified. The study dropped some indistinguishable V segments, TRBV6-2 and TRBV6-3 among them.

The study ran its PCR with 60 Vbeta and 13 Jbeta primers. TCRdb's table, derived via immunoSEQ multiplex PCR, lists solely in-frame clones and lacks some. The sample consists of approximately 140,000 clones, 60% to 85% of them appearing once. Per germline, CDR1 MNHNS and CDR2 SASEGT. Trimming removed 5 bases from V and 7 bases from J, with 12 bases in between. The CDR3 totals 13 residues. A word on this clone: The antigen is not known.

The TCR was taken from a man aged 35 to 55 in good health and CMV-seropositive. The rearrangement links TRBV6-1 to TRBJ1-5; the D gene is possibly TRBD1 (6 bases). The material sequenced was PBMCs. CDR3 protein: CASSSQGFQPQHF. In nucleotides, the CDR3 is TGTGCCAGCAGTTCCCAGGGGTTCCAGCCCCAGCATTTT.